Given below is one T cell receptor (beta chain) in context. The antigen is not known. These data belong to a study of T cell responses to AZD1222 COVID-19 vaccine. Study outcomes and limitations: Sampled repertoires all dated from after the peak T cell response.

Method: immunoSEQ multiplex PCR; TCRdb's copy keeps in-frame clones and lacks some. This table holds 90,000 to 150,000 clones, 88% found once. The TCR originated in an adult who received the AZD1222 COVID-19 vaccine. Sequencing was performed on peripheral blood, taken 28 days after the second AZD1222 dose.

DNA for the CDR3: TGTGCCAGCAGCTTCAAAGGTGAGCAGTTCTTC. Protein product: CASSFKGEQFF. The chain links TRBV12-3 or TRBV12-4 to TRBJ2-1; D is uncertain. The ends were cut back, 6 bases at V and 9 bases at J, with 9 bases in the middle. The length of the CDR3 is 11 residues.